The 2 T cell receptor beta chains listed next were all sequenced from one sample in a study of cytomegalovirus exposure and HLA in healthy donors. The PCR ran on 60 Vbeta and 13 Jbeta primers. This table comes from immunoSEQ multiplex PCR, and its TCRdb copy is limited to in-frame clones, with some not included. The sample shows 150,000 to 190,000 clones, around 72% of them seen only once. Sequenced input: PBMCs. Receptors were obtained from a man in his late teens or twenties in good health and CMV-seronegative.

This sequence joins TRBV4-3 and TRBJ2-2; TRBD2 agrees at 9 bases. This CDR3 has 16 amino acids. With V trimmed by 0 bases and J by 5 bases, 4 bases remained unmatched. Germline V CDR1 and CDR2: LGHNA, YSLEER. This CDR3 reads CASSQEGLAGTGELFF. The CDR3 DNA is TGCGCCAGCAGCCAAGAGGGGCTAGCGGGAACCGGGGAGCTGTTTTTT.

The gene calls are TRBV19 and TRBJ1-5, with TRBD1 as a possible D gene (5 bases). The germline gives CDR1 LNHDA, CDR2 SQIVND (reference sequence). Trimming shortened V by 5 bases and J by 4 bases, and 12 bases separated the two germline ends. This CDR3 contains 14 residues. The CDR3 region has the DNA TGTGCCAGTAGTTCCAGGCAGGGAAATCAGCCCCAGCATTTT. Its translation: CASSSRQGNQPQHF.